This entry lists 10 T cell receptor beta chains sequenced from one sample in a study of cytotoxic CD8 clonotypes in ibrutinib-treated CLL. Some clones are missing from TCRdb's copy, which holds only in-frame ones; the method was immunoSEQ multiplex PCR. The sample carries around 40,000 clones, roughly three quarters recorded once. Here the sequenced sample was PBMCs, taken at disease progression, from a patient treated with ibrutinib. These receptors were collected from a human donor with chronic lymphocytic leukemia.

The V gene is TRBV7-6, the J gene TRBJ1-1; D unresolved. The V gene lost 5 bases and the J gene lost 7 bases, with 14 bases spanning the gap. The CDR3 is 13 residues long. The V gene's germline CDR1 is SGHVS and CDR2 FNYEAQ. The CDR3 here is CASSPGRGDEAFF. The CDR3, as DNA: TGTGCCAGCAGCCCTGGACGTGGAGATGAAGCTTTCTTT.

This clone has just one count. V and J are TRBV6-5 and TRBJ1-2; weak D call: TRBD1 (6 bases). Trimming stripped 2 bases from V and 1 base from J, with 11 bases between. CDR3 length: 15 residues. Germline values: CDR1 MNHEY, CDR2 SVGAGI. CDR3 sequence: CASSYGGSNNYGYTF. The DNA of the CDR3 is TGTGCCAGCAGTTACGGGGGCTCCAATAACTATGGCTACACCTTC.

This sequence joins TRBV4-2 and TRBJ2-7; TRBD1 matches 10 bases. Germline values: CDR1 LGHNA, CDR2 YNFKEQ. The CDR3 contains 17 residues. With 4 bases clipped from V and 5 bases from J, the junction kept 14 bases outside the gene matches. The CDR3 spells CASSLPQGGTGDDEQYF. The DNA for the CDR3 is TGTGCCAGCAGCCTCCCTCAGGGGGGGACAGGGGATGACGAGCAGTACTTC.

The chain recombines TRBV2 with TRBJ2-7; D remains ambiguous. Looked up from germline, CDR1 is SNHLY and CDR2 is FYNNEI. Trimming shortened V by 0 bases and J by 1 base, and 16 bases separated the two germline ends. CDR3 length equals 17 residues. The CDR3 coding sequence is TGTGCCAGCAGTGAAGCGCTGGGTACACATTTATCCTACGAGCAGTACTTC. This translates into CASSEALGTHLSYEQYF.

This clone turned up a few times. This sequence joins TRBV6-5 and TRBJ2-5; D ambiguous. V lost 4 bases to trimming and J lost 5 bases, with 5 bases between them. The CDR3 spans 11 residues. Germline V gene data show CDR1 as MNHEY and CDR2 as SVGAGI. DNA for the CDR3: TGTGCCAGCAGTTCCTGGGAGACCCAGTACTTC. This sequence encodes CASSSWETQYF.

This clone was counted a few times. CDR3 residues: CASSPRRGLANIQYF. The CDR3 nucleotides read TGTGCCAGCAGTCCACGCAGGGGACTAGCGAACATTCAGTACTTC. The J gene is TRBJ2-4, the V gene TRBV28; 10 bases are a match to TRBD2. The CDR3 loop spans 15 amino acids. Trimming removed 5 bases from V and 7 bases from J; junction bases left unmatched: 8. Germline V CDR1 and CDR2: MDHEN, SYDVKM.

This sequence joins TRBV7-9 and TRBJ2-7; 9 nucleotides line up with TRBD1. V shed 1 base and J 3 bases; nucleotides not matched to a gene: 1. Germline CDR1 and CDR2: SEHNR and FQNEAQ (reference sequence). The CDR3 sequence is 14 residues long. The CDR3 protein is CASSLDRGHYEQYF. CDR3 sequence (DNA): TGTGCCAGCAGCTTAGACAGGGGGCACTACGAGCAGTACTTC.

The gene calls are TRBV19 and TRBJ2-1; weak D call: TRBD2 (6 bases). Germline V gene lookup returns CDR1 LNHDA and CDR2 SQIVND (reference sequence). Trimming left V 6 bases short and J 0 bases short, with 12 bases between. The CDR3 is made up of 15 amino acids. CDR3 sequence: CASRRAGSSYNEQFF. The DNA for the CDR3 is TGTGCCAGTAGGAGGGCGGGAAGCTCCTACAATGAGCAGTTCTTC.

Only a few counts were recorded for this clone. The chain has TRBV4-1 and TRBJ2-7; 7 bases map to TRBD2. The CDR3 is 13 amino acids. After removal of 1 base from V and 5 bases from J, the junction contained 2 bases not matched to a gene. Germline V gene sequence: CDR1 MGHRA, CDR2 YSYEKL. The CDR3 here is CASSQVGGNEQYF. The CDR3 coding sequence is TGCGCCAGCAGCCAAGTCGGGGGGAACGAGCAGTACTTC.

This clone was seen only once. V and J are TRBV19 and TRBJ2-1; 7 bases map to TRBD1. After removal of 0 bases from V and 8 bases from J, the junction contained 7 bases not matched to a gene. CDR1 is LNHDA and CDR2 is SQIVND in the germline V gene (reference sequence). The CDR3 loop spans 15 amino acids. CDR3 loop: CASSIEAGGRHEQFF. CDR3 nucleotides: TGTGCCAGTAGTATAGAAGCAGGGGGTCGTCATGAGCAGTTCTTC.